One sample yielded the 2 T cell receptor beta chains listed below, sequenced in a study of shared T cell receptors in the human thymus. Using immunoSEQ multiplex PCR, the repertoire was profiled, and TCRdb retains in-frame clones only, with some absent. The sample holds some 640,000 clones, approximately 87% seen once. This sample also belongs to another study, concerning human thymus T cells.

Input material: thymocytes. Every receptor here comes from a boy under two years old with a congenital heart defect.

This chain connects TRBV21-1 to TRBJ2-7; the listed D gene, TRBD1, was not tested against the DNA. TRBV21-1 is labeled a pseudogene. The CDR3 spans 17 residues. The CDR3 region is CASSKDRKGTGSYEQYF. CDR3 sequence (DNA): TGTGCCAGCAGCAAAGACAGAAAAGGGACAGGGTCCTACGAGCAGTACTTC.

The rearrangement uses TRBV27 and TRBJ1-1, with 8 bases identical to TRBD1. With V trimmed by 6 bases and J by 6 bases, 9 bases remained unmatched. CDR1 is MNHEY and CDR2 is SMNVEV in the germline V gene (reference sequence). The CDR3 is 14 amino acids. Written as DNA, the CDR3 is TGTGCCAGCAGACCAACAGGGGGTCTCGCTGAAGCTTTCTTT. Amino acids: CASRPTGGLAEAFF.